This T cell receptor (beta chain) was sequenced during a study of blood T cell repertoires in COVID-19 (dated by TCRdb to about 2020). The study in broad terms: Samples covering the acute and convalescent phases of COVID-19 were provided by collaborators in the United States, Italy and Spain. The material from the prospective study consisted of cDNA or gDNA derived from T cells, B-cell-depleted T cells, or PBMCs. The dataset comprised deeply sampled blood TCRbeta repertoires from subjects exposed to, actively infected with, or recovered from COVID-19. The repertoires were released in a freely available public database meant as a resource for research on the immune response to SARS-CoV-2. Samples came from the ongoing ImmuneRACE study (first 160 participants) plus 1,254 subjects from 6 global collaborators. Sample metadata almost always included a de-identified subject ID, COVID-19 status, age in years and sex. Where available, HLA class I and class II types were obtained from metadata supplied by the sample provider rather than from assay-based typing. The study at large found these results: Clinical and demographic metadata were provided uncurated, with the amount varying by source and participant.

One collaborating source in Seattle enrolled patients while the patients were actively infected and followed the patients over time throughout the course of disease. Each collaborating institution followed its own protocols to collect whole blood in K2EDTA tubes. Collaborator samples were shipped for TCRbeta analysis as frozen whole blood, isolated PBMCs, or DNA extracted from either sample type. V is cut by 0 bases and J by 9 bases, and the space between the germline ends is 13 bases. The germline V gene specifies SGDLS as CDR1 and YYNGEE as CDR2. The cysteine opens and the phenylalanine closes a CDR3 of 14 amino acids. Just CDR3 DNA is preserved here, 42 bases in frame from base 1. The immunoSEQ Assay, a bias-controlled multiplex PCR, was used to amplify TCRbeta CDR3 regions from genomic DNA. The authors processed their data as follows. The number of nucleated cells in each sample was estimated from the amplification of reference gene primers within the assay. Sequence reads were collapsed and filtered to measure the absolute abundance of every unique TCRbeta CDR3 rearrangement. Productive Simpson clonality was computed per sample as the square root of Simpson's diversity index over productive rearrangements. Here the immuneACCESS table is served through TCRdb, limited to in-frame sequences with V and J called. Missing clones are a known gap in these copies; in checked studies unresolved V genes cover under half, and the rest lacks a known reason. V and J calls and clone size are copied from that table; D and trimming were computed from the DNA. The sample yields 250,000 to 300,000 clones; 90% were counted once. In total, the top ten clones hold over 5.5% of the sample.

A remark on this clone: Its binding antigen is unknown. Base quality data are lacking; no much larger clone is found one base away.

What was sequenced was peripheral blood. The TCR comes from a woman aged 45 to 65 with COVID-19, enrolled during active disease. This chain is built from TRBV9 and TRBJ2-1; the best D guess is TRBD2, with 5 bases matching. The sequence in DNA is TGTGCCAGCAGCGTAGCGGGGTCAGGCCCTGAGCAGTTCTTC. This codes for CASSVAGSGPEQFF. The CDR3, completed at both ends by the reference TRBV9 and TRBJ2-1 genes, gives the full variable domain DSGVTQTPKHLITATGQRVTLRCSPRSGDLSVYWYQQSLDQGLQFLIQYYNGEERAKGNILERFSAQQFPDLHSELNLSSLELGDSALYFCASSVAGSGPEQFFGPGTRLTVL.